This TCR beta chain was sequenced for a study of Graves' ophthalmopathy and Graves' hyperthyroidism. Study observations and caveats: For separating ophthalmopathy from stable hyperthyroidism, a 13-signature model gave 85% to 90% sensitivity and approximately 76% specificity. Most thyroid-expanded clonotypes exceeding 0.001 frequency were also found in blood.

The sequenced template was RNA, covering the TCR beta CDR3 region. HTBI-primed first-round RT-PCR preceded second-round multiplex PCR. TCRdb re-analysed the multiplex PCR reads in MiXCR, keeping a single row per CDR3 protein. The table lists tens of thousands of distinct CDR3 sequences, approximately 53% of them singletons. Ages of hyperthyroidism patients ran from 18 to 65, and their diagnoses were new, under 2 months' duration. It was on clinical symptoms, serum thyroxine, TRAb, thyroid ultrasound and orbital computed tomography that diagnosis relied. This clonotype was counted at least ten times. Its antigen remains unidentified. V lost 2 bases and J 2 bases, leaving 9 bases between the germline ends. The CDR3 is made up of 14 amino acids. Germline CDR1 MNHNY, CDR2 SVGAGI (reference sequence).

This receptor was identified in an adult woman with stable Graves' hyperthyroidism. Sequencing was carried out using peripheral blood. J is TRBJ1-1 and V is TRBV6-6; no clear D. DNA of the CDR3: TGTGCCAGCAGTTACGGGTTTCCAAACACTGAAGCTTTCTTT. Translation: CASSYGFPNTEAFF.